This section outlines one T cell receptor beta chain sequence together with its context. Its antigen remains unidentified. The sample originates from a study of T cell responses to AZD1222 COVID-19 vaccine. Assay: immunoSEQ multiplex PCR; the TCRdb copy retains only in-frame clones and omits some. The sample shows around 100,000 clones, 91% of them seen only once. Overall study results and limits: Of spike-specific TCRs, nearly half reportedly target regions left unmutated in variants. Spike-specific TCRs gained breadth and depth after people received two AZD1222 doses. Of the AZD1222 recipients, only 5 to 7 were seropositive at baseline.

The material was peripheral blood, obtained on day 0 of AZD1222 vaccination. The clonotype comes from an adult in good health.

CDR3 in amino acids: CATEGYSYEQYF. The DNA for the CDR3 is TGTGCCACCGAGGGTTACTCCTACGAGCAGTACTTC. This chain joins TRBV28 and TRBJ2-7; D perhaps matches TRBD2 (5 bases). Between the trimmed V and J ends, which lost 10 bases and 0 bases, there was a span of 10 bases. The V gene's germline CDR1 is MDHEN and CDR2 SYDVKM. This CDR3 is 12 amino acids long. The full variable domain, in which reference TRBV28 and TRBJ2-7 provide the parts outside the CDR3, is DVKVTQSSRYLVKRTGEKVFLECVQDMDHENMFWYRQDPGLGLRLIYFSYDVKMKEKGDIPEGYSVSREKKERFSLILESASTNQTSMYLCATEGYSYEQYFGPGTRLTVT.